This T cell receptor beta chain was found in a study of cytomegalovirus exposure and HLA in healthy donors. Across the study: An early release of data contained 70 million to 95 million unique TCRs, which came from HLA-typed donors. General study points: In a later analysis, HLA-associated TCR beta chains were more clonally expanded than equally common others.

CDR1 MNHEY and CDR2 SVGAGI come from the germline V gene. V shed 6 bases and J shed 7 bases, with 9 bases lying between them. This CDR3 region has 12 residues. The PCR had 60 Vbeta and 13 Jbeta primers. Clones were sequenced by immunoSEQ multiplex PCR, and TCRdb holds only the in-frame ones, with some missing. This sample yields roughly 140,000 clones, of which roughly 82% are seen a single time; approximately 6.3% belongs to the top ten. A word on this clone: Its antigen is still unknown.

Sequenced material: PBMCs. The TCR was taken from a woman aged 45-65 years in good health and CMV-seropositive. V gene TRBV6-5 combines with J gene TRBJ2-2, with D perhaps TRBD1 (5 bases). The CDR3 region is CASRGLIGELFF. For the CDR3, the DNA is TGTGCCAGCAGGGGGCTCATCGGGGAGCTGTTTTTT.